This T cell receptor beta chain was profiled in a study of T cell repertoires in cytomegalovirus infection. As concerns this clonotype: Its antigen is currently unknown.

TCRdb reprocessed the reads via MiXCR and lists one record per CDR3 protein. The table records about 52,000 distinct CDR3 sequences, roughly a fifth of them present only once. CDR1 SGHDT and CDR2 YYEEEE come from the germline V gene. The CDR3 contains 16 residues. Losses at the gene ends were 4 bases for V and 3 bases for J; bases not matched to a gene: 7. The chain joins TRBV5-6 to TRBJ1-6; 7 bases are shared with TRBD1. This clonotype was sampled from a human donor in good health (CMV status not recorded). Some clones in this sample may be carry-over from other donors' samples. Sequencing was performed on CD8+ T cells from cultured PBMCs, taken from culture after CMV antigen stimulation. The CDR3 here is CASSPESGGYNSPLHF. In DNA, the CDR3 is TGTGCCAGCAGCCCCGAATCAGGGGGCTATAATTCACCCCTCCACTTT.